The 32 T cell receptor beta chains below all came from one sample that was sequenced in a study of vaccination effects on CD4 cells after COVID-19. Sequenced by immunoSEQ multiplex PCR; TCRdb stores in-frame clones only, minus some. The sample shows approximately 78,000 clones, 70% to 90% of them seen only once. Their target antigens are unknown. In the ViraFEST assay, antigen-specific CD4+ clonotypes were identified by expansion after peptide-pool stimulation. Isolation of CD4+ T cells took place after 10 days of culture. Participants were vaccinated with two doses of either the BNT162b2 or mRNA-1273 vaccine. The sample consisted of CD4+ T cells from PBMCs cultured with HCoV-229E spike peptides, taken after COVID-19 vaccination. These receptors all stem from a human donor who received a COVID-19 vaccine.

The gene calls are TRBV5-1 and TRBJ1-6; D is undetermined. The CDR3 length is 13 residues. In germline, CDR1 is SGHRS, CDR2 YFSETQ. V was pared by 0 bases and J by 7 bases, with 5 bases between. The CDR3 DNA follows: TGCGCCAGCAGCTTGGATCTCAATTCACCCCTCCACTTT. Amino acids: CASSLDLNSPLHF.

CDR3 DNA: TGTGCCACCTCCGGGACTAGAAGACTGCTCGAGGAGACCCAGTACTTC. Encoded protein: CATSGTRRLLEETQYF. The chain is built from TRBV2 and TRBJ2-5; 8 bases map to TRBD2. Germline V gene sequence: CDR1 SNHLY, CDR2 FYNNEI. V shed 10 bases, J shed 5 bases, and the junction held 18 bases outside the gene matches. This CDR3 comprises 16 residues.

The genes are TRBV6-4 and TRBJ2-4, with 7 bases lining up with TRBD2. With V trimmed by 2 bases and J by 1 base, 2 bases remained unmatched. Germline V gene lookup returns CDR1 MRHNA and CDR2 SNTAGT. The CDR3 runs to 15 residues. The CDR3 region is CASSDSGVAKNIQYF. CDR3 coding DNA: TGTGCCAGCAGTGACAGCGGGGTTGCCAAAAACATTCAGTACTTC.

The chain joins TRBV7-8 to TRBJ2-5; D possibly matches TRBD1 or TRBD2 (5 bases each). Per germline, CDR1 SGHVS and CDR2 FQNEAQ. The V end lost 3 bases, the J end lost 1 base, and 15 bases lay between the germline ends. The CDR3 totals 16 residues. Here the CDR3 reads CASSLWDPTSQETQYF. CDR3 bases: TGTGCCAGCAGCTTGTGGGACCCCACGTCCCAAGAGACCCAGTACTTC.

The rearrangement links TRBV6-5 to TRBJ2-3; D not certain. This CDR3 comprises 14 residues. V lost 3 bases and J lost 1, with 8 bases in between. Germline CDR1 reads MNHEY; CDR2 reads SVGAGI. CDR3 in amino acids: CASSYMLGTDTQYF. In nucleotides, the CDR3 is TGTGCCAGCAGTTATATGCTTGGCACAGATACGCAGTATTTT.

This sequence joins TRBV19 and TRBJ1-5; D is undetermined. This CDR3 spans 18 amino acids. V was cut by 3 bases and J by 2 bases, with 20 bases left in between. Germline CDR1 and CDR2: LNHDA and SQIVND (reference sequence). The CDR3 here is CASSIGPAGPTRNQPQHF. CDR3 DNA sequence: TGTGCCAGTAGTATCGGTCCCGCAGGCCCGACTCGCAATCAGCCCCAGCATTTT.

The genes are TRBV4-3 and TRBJ1-1; D gene uncertain. The CDR3 covers 16 residues. Germline CDR1 and CDR2: LGHNA and YSLEER. Trimming removed 4 bases at V and 2 bases at J, with 17 bases between. The CDR3 spells CASSRRRDWGNTEAFF. DNA for the CDR3: TGCGCCAGCAGCCGGAGGAGGGATTGGGGTAACACTGAAGCTTTCTTT.

This sequence joins TRBV6-5 and TRBJ2-1; 8 bases match TRBD1. The CDR3 contains 13 residues. Germline V lookup: CDR1 MNHEY, CDR2 SVGAGI. V was pared by 5 bases and J by 9 bases, with 6 bases of the junction left unmatched. The DNA for the CDR3 is TGTGCCAGCAGTCCCTGGACAGGGACTGAGCAGTTCTTC. It yields the protein CASSPWTGTEQFF.

The chain links TRBV5-1 to TRBJ1-5; 9 positions agree with TRBD1. The CDR3 is made up of 14 amino acids. The germline V gene encodes CDR1 SGHRS and CDR2 YFSETQ. Unmatched junction bases numbered 5, after V lost 4 bases and J lost 6 bases. The CDR3, as DNA: TGCGCCAGCAGCCCACAGGGGGCAGGTCAGCCCCAGCATTTT. This sequence encodes CASSPQGAGQPQHF.

This clone came up a few times. The V gene is TRBV12-3 or TRBV12-4, the J gene TRBJ1-2; D is uncertain. The CDR3 length is 13 residues. The V end lost 5 bases, the J end lost 4 bases, and 11 bases lay between the germline ends. The CDR3 sequence: CASSLWSSYGYTF. The CDR3 bases are TGTGCCAGCAGTCTATGGAGTAGCTATGGCTACACCTTC.

This chain joins TRBV7-9 and TRBJ2-2; 7 nucleotides line up with TRBD2. Germline-derived CDR1 and CDR2 are SEHNR and FQNEAQ (reference sequence). CDR3 size: 15 residues. Trimming removed 5 bases from V and 11 bases from J; junction bases left unmatched: 14. Written as DNA, the CDR3 is TGTGCCAGCAGCGCCTTTCAGGCAGGACTAGGCGAGCTGTTTTTT. Translating it yields CASSAFQAGLGELFF.

The genes are TRBV4-2 and TRBJ2-6; 8 bases align to TRBD1. Germline V gene data show CDR1 as LGHNA and CDR2 as YNFKEQ. This CDR3 has 19 amino acids. V lost 2 bases to trimming and J lost 3 bases; unmatched junction nucleotides: 12. The CDR3 DNA reads as TGTGCCAGCAGCCAATTGGGCAGGGGGCTGTCGAATGGGGCCAACGTCCTGACTTTC. This encodes CASSQLGRGLSNGANVLTF.

V gene TRBV27 combines with J gene TRBJ1-1; D call uncertain. The germline gives CDR1 MNHEY, CDR2 SMNVEV (reference sequence). V was shortened by 5 bases and J by 1 base, with 14 bases between the two germline ends. The CDR3 has 15 amino acids. The CDR3, as DNA: TGTGCCAGCAGTCCCACCATGGCACCGAACACTGAAGCTTTCTTT. Its translation is CASSPTMAPNTEAFF.

In this sample, this clone turned up a few times. This rearrangement joins TRBV7-9 to TRBJ2-2; 8 bases match TRBD1. The CDR3 is made up of 13 amino acids. J lost 5 bases, V lost 8 bases, and 4 bases had no gene match. Germline V gene sequence: CDR1 SEHNR, CDR2 FQNEAQ (reference sequence). The CDR3 region is CASEDRGTGELFF. In nucleotides, the CDR3 is TGTGCCAGCGAAGACAGGGGAACCGGGGAGCTGTTTTTT.

The J gene is TRBJ2-7, the V gene TRBV21-1; the DNA was not used to check the table's D call, TRBD2. TRBV21-1 constitutes a pseudogene. This CDR3 spans 13 amino acids. The CDR3 protein is CATLPGRTYEQYV. The CDR3 nucleotides are TGTGCCACCCTACCTGGGAGAACCTACGAGCAGTACGTC.

Here the CDR3 DNA reads TGTGCCAGCACCTCGGGGACGTATAGCAATCAGCCCCAGCATTTT. This gives the protein CASTSGTYSNQPQHF. The chain is built from TRBV28 and TRBJ1-5; tentative D call: TRBD1 (5 bases). In germline, CDR1 is MDHEN, CDR2 SYDVKM. Trimming pared 7 bases from V and 0 bases from J, leaving 13 bases between. The CDR3 loop spans 15 amino acids.

This chain uses TRBV18 with TRBJ1-1, with D possibly matching TRBD1 (6 bases). Trimming shortened V by 8 bases and J by 1 base, and 11 bases separated the two germline ends. CDR3 length equals 13 residues. Germline CDR1 KGHSH, CDR2 LQKENI. The CDR3 DNA is TGTGCCAGCCAGAGGGGGGGGAACACTGAAGCTTTCTTT. Its protein is CASQRGGNTEAFF.

The chain combines TRBV24-1 with TRBJ2-3, with 10 bases identical to TRBD2. The junction had 13 bases not matched to a gene; V was cut back by 5 bases and J by 6 bases. The CDR3 spans 17 residues. Per germline, CDR1 KGHDR and CDR2 SFDVKD. CDR3 DNA: TGTGCCACCAGTGCGATAGCGGGGGGCGAGATGGTCGATACGCAGTATTTT. Its translation: CATSAIAGGEMVDTQYF.

In its sample, this clone was seen a few times. The rearrangement uses TRBV3-1 (or the pseudogene TRBV3-2) and TRBJ2-6; D gene ambiguous. With 2 bases removed from V and 4 bases from J, the gap between germline ends came to 3 bases. The CDR3 runs to 13 residues. Germline lookup yields CDR1 LGHDT and CDR2 YNNKEL (reference sequence). This CDR3 is CASSQRGANVLTF. In DNA form, the CDR3 reads TGTGCCAGCAGCCAAAGAGGGGCCAACGTCCTGACTTTC.

The chain combines TRBV4-3 with TRBJ1-5, with D uncertain. V lost 3 bases and J 7 bases, leaving 13 bases between the germline ends. CDR1 and CDR2 (germline): LGHNA, YSLEER. This CDR3 region has 14 residues. The CDR3 DNA sequence: TGCGCCAGCAGCCAGGAGGTCGTTCGGCAGCCCCAGCATTTT. This translates into CASSQEVVRQPQHF.

V and J are TRBV6-5 and TRBJ1-1; D is ambiguous. V lost 7 bases and J lost 5, with 8 bases in between. The CDR3 totals 11 residues. Per the germline V gene, CDR1 is MNHEY and CDR2 is SVGAGI. The CDR3 reads CASISRTEAFF. The CDR3 region has the DNA TGTGCCAGCATATCGAGGACTGAAGCTTTCTTT.

The chain couples TRBV21-1 to TRBJ1-6; the DNA was not compared with TRBD1, the D call given in the table. TRBV21-1 is marked as a pseudogene. The CDR3 sequence is 16 residues long. CDR3 bases: TGTGCCAGCAGCAAAGCCCGGACAGGGTTTAATTCACCCCTCCACTTT. This codes for CASSKARTGFNSPLHF.

The rearrangement joins TRBV9 to TRBJ1-3; 10 nucleotides align to TRBD1. Germline trimming cut 4 bases from V and 8 bases from J; bases unmatched to any gene: 6. CDR1 and CDR2 from the germline V gene are SGDLS and YYNGEE. The CDR3 has 14 amino acids. The CDR3 is CASSTRTGGDTIYF. DNA of the CDR3: TGTGCCAGCAGCACCCGGACAGGGGGAGACACCATATATTTT.

The rearrangement joins TRBV2 to TRBJ2-3; the match to TRBD1 covers 9 bases. The germline V gene encodes CDR1 SNHLY and CDR2 FYNNEI. With V trimmed by 6 bases and J by 2 bases, 3 bases remained unmatched. CDR3 length equals 14 residues. The CDR3 sequence is CASRQGADTDTQYF. CDR3 bases: TGTGCCAGCAGACAGGGGGCCGACACAGATACGCAGTATTTT.

Here the CDR3 DNA reads TGCGCCAGCAGCTTGGGGACACGAGAGGAGACCCAGTACTTC. Translated, it gives CASSLGTREETQYF. This chain uses TRBV5-1 with TRBJ2-5, with D possibly TRBD1 on 5 matching bases. Germline V gene lookup returns CDR1 SGHRS and CDR2 YFSETQ. This CDR3 is 14 amino acids long. V was cut by 0 bases and J by 5 bases, with 11 bases left in between.

The V and J genes are TRBV7-9 and TRBJ1-4; TRBD1 is a possible D gene (6 bases). The CDR3 has 15 residues. Trimming stripped 5 bases from V and 8 bases from J, with 18 bases between. Germline loops: CDR1 SEHNR, CDR2 FQNEAQ (reference sequence). The CDR3 DNA reads as TGTGCCAGCAGCCCCCAACAGGGATCGGAAGAAAAACTGTTTTTT. The encoded protein is CASSPQQGSEEKLFF.

This clone was seen a few times. V gene TRBV18 combines with J gene TRBJ2-5; 7 bases fit TRBD1. CDR3 length: 13 residues. With V trimmed by 3 bases and J by 4 bases, 2 bases remained unmatched. Germline CDR1 reads KGHSH; CDR2 reads LQKENI. The CDR3 spells CASSPRDRETQYF. The CDR3 bases are TGTGCCAGCTCACCTAGGGACAGAGAGACCCAGTACTTC.

The rearrangement links TRBV12-3 or TRBV12-4 to TRBJ1-3; D is unresolved. The CDR3 spans 12 residues. V was trimmed by 7 bases and J by 4 bases, leaving 8 bases between them. The CDR3 region has the DNA TGTGCCAGCATCCGGCGGGGAAACACCATATATTTT. Amino acid sequence: CASIRRGNTIYF.

CDR3 amino acids: CASSLFVGTGNNEQFF. In DNA form, the CDR3 reads TGCGCCAGCAGCTTGTTTGTTGGGACGGGCAACAATGAGCAGTTCTTC. The chain has TRBV5-1 and TRBJ2-1; D is perhaps TRBD1 or TRBD2 (5 bases each). Germline V gene sequence: CDR1 SGHRS, CDR2 YFSETQ. The CDR3 has 16 amino acids. The V and J ends lost 1 base and 5 bases respectively, with 16 bases between them.

The chain recombines TRBV5-1 with TRBJ2-5; no clear D gene. This CDR3 contains 12 residues. From germline, CDR1 is SGHRS and CDR2 YFSETQ. Trimming stripped 9 bases from V and 2 bases from J, with 11 bases between. CDR3 bases: TGCGCCACAAGTGACTTTCAAGAGACCCAGTACTTC. Translating gives CATSDFQETQYF.

This clone was recorded only once. The rearrangement uses TRBV12-5 and TRBJ2-5; possible D gene TRBD2, 6 bases. Germline lookup yields CDR1 LGHNT and CDR2 FRNRAP. With 2 bases removed from V and 3 bases from J, the gap between germline ends came to 7 bases. This CDR3 contains 13 residues. In nucleotides, the CDR3 is TGTGCTAGTGGTTTGTCGGGGGAAGAGACCCAGTACTTC. This sequence encodes CASGLSGEETQYF.

The chain has TRBV7-2 and TRBJ2-2; no firm D call. The length of the CDR3 is 13 residues. Trimming took off 5 bases at V and 7 bases at J, with 11 bases between the two ends. Germline CDR1 is SGHTA and CDR2 is FQGNSA. CDR3 DNA: TGTGCCAGCAGCCAATCGCCTGGCGGGGAGCTGTTTTTT. It yields the protein CASSQSPGGELFF.